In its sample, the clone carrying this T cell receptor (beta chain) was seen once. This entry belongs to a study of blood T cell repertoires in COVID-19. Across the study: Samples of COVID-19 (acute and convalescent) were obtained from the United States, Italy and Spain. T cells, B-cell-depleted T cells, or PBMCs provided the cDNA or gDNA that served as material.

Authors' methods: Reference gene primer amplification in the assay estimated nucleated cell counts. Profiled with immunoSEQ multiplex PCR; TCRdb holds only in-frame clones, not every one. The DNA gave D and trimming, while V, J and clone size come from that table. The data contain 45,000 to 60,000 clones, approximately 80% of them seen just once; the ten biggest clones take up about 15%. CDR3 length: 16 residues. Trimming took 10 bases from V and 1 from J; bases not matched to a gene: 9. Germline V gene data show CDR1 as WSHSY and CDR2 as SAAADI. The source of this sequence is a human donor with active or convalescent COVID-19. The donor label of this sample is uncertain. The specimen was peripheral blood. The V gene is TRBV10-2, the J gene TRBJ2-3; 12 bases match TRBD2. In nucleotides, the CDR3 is TGCGCCACATCTAGCGGGAGGGGGTGGGGCACAGATACGCAGTATTTT. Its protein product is CATSSGRGWGTDTQYF.